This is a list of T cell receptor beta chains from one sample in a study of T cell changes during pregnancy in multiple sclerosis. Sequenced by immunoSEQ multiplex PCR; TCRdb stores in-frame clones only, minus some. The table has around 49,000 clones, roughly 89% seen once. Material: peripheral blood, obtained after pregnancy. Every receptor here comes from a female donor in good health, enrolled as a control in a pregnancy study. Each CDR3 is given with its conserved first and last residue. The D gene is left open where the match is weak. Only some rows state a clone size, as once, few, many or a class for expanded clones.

TGTGCCAGCAGCGTAGAAGAGTCGAGGTACGAGCAGTACTTC CASSVEESRYEQYF TRBJ2-7 - - TRBV9
TGTGCCAGCAGCCAACTAGCGGGGGGTGGGAATGAGCAGTTCTTC CASSQLAGGGNEQFF TRBJ2-1 - TRBD2 TRBV6-5
TGTGCCAGCAGACCCGGACAGGGCCCCACCGGGGAGCTGTTTTTT CASRPGQGPTGELFF TRBJ2-2 - TRBD1 TRBV27
TGTGCCAGCAGTGAACGGTTGAGCTCCTATAATTCACCCCTCCACTTT CASSERLSSYNSPLHF TRBJ1-6 - - TRBV6-1
TGTGCCTGGACCGACGGGAGGGCAGATACGCAGTATTTT CAWTDGRADTQYF TRBJ2-3 - TRBD2 TRBV30
TGTGCCAGCAGAGCCTGGGGGGTCTCGGCTGAAGCTTTCTTT CASRAWGVSAEAFF TRBJ1-1 - - TRBV28
TGTGCCAGCAGTAATCGACAGACTTTGGGCACTGAAGCTTTCTTT CASSNRQTLGTEAFF TRBJ1-1 - - TRBV27
TGTGCCGGGGGGGACTCAACCTACGAGCAGTACTTC CAGGDSTYEQYF TRBJ2-7 - TRBD2 TRBV30
TGCGCCAGCAGTGAGTCCAGCGGGGGCCGGGAGTCCTACAATGAGCAGTTCTTC CASSESSGGRESYNEQFF TRBJ2-1 - TRBD2 TRBV10-2
TGTGCCAGCAGCCCCACCACATTCCCTAACACCGGGGAGCTGTTTTTT CASSPTTFPNTGELFF TRBJ2-2 - - TRBV9
TGCAGTGCTACTAGTGGAGATACGCAGTATTTT CSATSGDTQYF TRBJ2-3 - - TRBV20-1
TGTGCCAGCAGTTTACGGGACACCAGAGAGCCCCAGCATTTT CASSLRDTREPQHF TRBJ1-5 - - TRBV27
TGCGCCAGCAGTGAGTCCCAGAACTATGGCTACACCTTC CASSESQNYGYTF TRBJ1-2 few - TRBV10-1
TGTGCCAGCAGCTTAGAACCTACTGGGCCCTACGAGCAGTACTTC CASSLEPTGPYEQYF TRBJ2-7 - - TRBV11-2
TGTGTCTGGAGTTCATCTAGCAATCAGCCCCAGCATTTT CVWSSSSNQPQHF TRBJ1-5 once - TRBV30
TGTGCCAGCAGCCAGCGGGAGGGGGTTTGGAATGAGCAGTTCTTC CASSQREGVWNEQFF TRBJ2-1 - TRBD2 TRBV14
TGTGCCAGCAGCTACACAGGGGGAATGGAAGCTTTCTTT CASSYTGGMEAFF TRBJ1-1 - TRBD1 TRBV7-3
TGCGCCAGCAGCCAAGATCGCCCGGGTTACAATGAGCAGTTCTTC CASSQDRPGYNEQFF TRBJ2-1 - - TRBV4-1
TGTGCCAGCACCCTAGGGGGGGCTAGCGGGGGCGATGAGCAGTTCTTC CASTLGGASGGDEQFF TRBJ2-1 - TRBD2 TRBV7-9